Here is one T cell receptor beta chain with its context. Every donor was a Caucasian adult from Nashville, Tennessee. CD4+ cells underwent separation, giving CD45RA+ naive and CD45RA-negative memory subsets. This entry belongs to a study of shared clonotypes between healthy human individuals. Each subset's genomic DNA was shared equally among a number of immunoSEQ plates. Profiling relied on immunoSEQ multiplex PCR, and the TCRdb table lists in-frame clones only, not all of them. The repertoire holds 1,500,000 or so clones, with approximately 98.5% as singletons. The TCR originated in a man aged 25 to 45 in good health. Sequencing used naive CD4+ T cells sorted from blood. Described subset: CD45RA+ positively selected.

CDR3 amino acids: CASSYSRGRNTEAFF. CDR3 DNA sequence: TGTGCCAGCAGTTACTCGAGGGGGCGGAACACTGAAGCTTTCTTT. The chain has TRBV6-6 and TRBJ1-1; 7 positions match TRBD1. There are 15 residues in the CDR3. Germline loops: CDR1 MNHNY, CDR2 SVGAGI (reference sequence). With V trimmed by 0 bases and J by 1 base, 2 bases remained unmatched.